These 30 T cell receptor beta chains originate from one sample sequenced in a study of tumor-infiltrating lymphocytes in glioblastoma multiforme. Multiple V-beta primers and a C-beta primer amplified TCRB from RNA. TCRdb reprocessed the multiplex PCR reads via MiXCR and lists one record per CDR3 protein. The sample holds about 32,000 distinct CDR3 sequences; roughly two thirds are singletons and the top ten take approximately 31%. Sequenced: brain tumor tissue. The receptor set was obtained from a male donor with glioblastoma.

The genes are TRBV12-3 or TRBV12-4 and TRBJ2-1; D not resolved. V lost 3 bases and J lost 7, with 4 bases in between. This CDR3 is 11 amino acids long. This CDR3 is CASSFGNEQFF. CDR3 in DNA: TGTGCCAGCAGTTTCGGAAATGAGCAGTTCTTC.

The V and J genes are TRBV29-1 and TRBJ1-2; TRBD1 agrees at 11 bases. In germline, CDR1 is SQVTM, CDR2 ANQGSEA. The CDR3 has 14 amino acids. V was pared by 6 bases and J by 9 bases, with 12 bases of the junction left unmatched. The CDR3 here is CSVAGTGGGSCYTF. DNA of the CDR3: TGCAGCGTGGCCGGGACAGGGGGGGGCAGCTGCTACACCTTC. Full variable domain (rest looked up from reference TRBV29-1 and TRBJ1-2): SAVISQKPSRDICQRGTSLTIQCQVDSQVTMMFWYRQQPGQSLTLIATANQGSEATYESGFVIDKFPISRPNLTFSTLTVSNMSPEDSSIYLCSVAGTGGGSCYTFGSGTRLTVV.

The CDR3 loop reads CSVDRQNLNTEAFF. As DNA, the CDR3 is TGCAGCGTTGATCGACAGAATTTGAACACTGAAGCTTTCTTT. The J gene is TRBJ1-1, the V gene TRBV29-1; TRBD1 might be the D (5 bases). The germline gives CDR1 SQVTM, CDR2 ANQGSEA. V lost 3 bases to trimming and J lost 0 bases, with 11 bases between them. This CDR3 comprises 14 residues.

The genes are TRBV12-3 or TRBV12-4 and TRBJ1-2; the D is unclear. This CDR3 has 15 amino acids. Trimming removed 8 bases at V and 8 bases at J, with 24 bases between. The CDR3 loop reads CASRRLIEGIYGYTF. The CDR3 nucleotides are TGTGCCAGCCGACGACTGATAGAGGGAATCTACGGCTACACCTTC.

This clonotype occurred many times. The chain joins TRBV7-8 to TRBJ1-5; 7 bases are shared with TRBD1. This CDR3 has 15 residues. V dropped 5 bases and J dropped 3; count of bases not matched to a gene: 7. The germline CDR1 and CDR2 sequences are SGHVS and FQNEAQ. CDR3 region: CASSPRQGPNQPQHF. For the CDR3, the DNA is TGTGCCAGCAGCCCCCGACAGGGTCCCAATCAGCCCCAGCATTTT.

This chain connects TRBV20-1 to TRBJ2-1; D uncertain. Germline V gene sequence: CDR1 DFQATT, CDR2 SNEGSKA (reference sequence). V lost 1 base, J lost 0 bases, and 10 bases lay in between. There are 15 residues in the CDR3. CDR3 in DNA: TGCAGTGCTAGAGGGGTCAGATCCTCCTACAATGAGCAGTTCTTC. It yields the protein CSARGVRSSYNEQFF.

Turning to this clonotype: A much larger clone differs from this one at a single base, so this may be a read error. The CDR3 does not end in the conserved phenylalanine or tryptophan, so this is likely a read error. Here the CDR3 DNA reads TGTGCCAGCAGCTTAAGTGGATATCAAGAGACCCAGTACTTA. Protein: CASSLSGYQETQYL. This chain uses TRBV7-9 with TRBJ2-5; D not resolved. CDR3 length: 14 residues. Germline CDR1 SEHNR, CDR2 FQNEAQ (reference sequence). The ends were cut back, 2 bases at V and 2 bases at J, with 9 bases in the middle.

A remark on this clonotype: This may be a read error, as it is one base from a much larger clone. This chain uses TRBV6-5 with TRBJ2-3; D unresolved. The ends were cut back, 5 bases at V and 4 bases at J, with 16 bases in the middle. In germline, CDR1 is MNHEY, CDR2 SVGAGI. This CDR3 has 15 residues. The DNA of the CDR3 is TGTGCCAGCAGTCCCTCCTGGTCGTACGCAGATACGCAGTATTTT. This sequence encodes CASSPSWSYADTQYF.

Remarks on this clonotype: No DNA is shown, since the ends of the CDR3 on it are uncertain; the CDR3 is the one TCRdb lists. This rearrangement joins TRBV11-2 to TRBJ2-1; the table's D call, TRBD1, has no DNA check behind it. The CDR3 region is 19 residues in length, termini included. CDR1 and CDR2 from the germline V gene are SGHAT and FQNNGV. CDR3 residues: CASSFYICSARTGYNEQFF.

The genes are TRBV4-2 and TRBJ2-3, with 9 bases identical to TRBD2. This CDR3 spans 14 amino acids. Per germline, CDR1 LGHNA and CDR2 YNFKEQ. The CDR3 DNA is TGTACTAGCAGCCAAGCGGGAGGAGCAGATACGCAGTATTTT. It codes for CTSSQAGGADTQYF.

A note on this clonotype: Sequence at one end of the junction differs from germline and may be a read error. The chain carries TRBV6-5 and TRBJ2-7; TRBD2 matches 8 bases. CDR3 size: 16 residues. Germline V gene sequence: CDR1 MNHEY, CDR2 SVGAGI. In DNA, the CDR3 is TGTACCAGTGCCGGGACTAGAGGGAACGATTATAGCGAGCAGTACTTC. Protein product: CTSAGTRGNDYSEQYF.

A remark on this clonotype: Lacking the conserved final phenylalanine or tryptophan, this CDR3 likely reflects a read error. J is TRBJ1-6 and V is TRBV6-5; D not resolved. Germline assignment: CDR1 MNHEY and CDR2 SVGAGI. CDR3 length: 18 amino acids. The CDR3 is CAISYGFARGSYNSPLHY. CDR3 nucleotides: TGTGCCATCAGTTACGGGTTCGCCCGGGGCTCCTATAATTCACCCCTCCACTAT.

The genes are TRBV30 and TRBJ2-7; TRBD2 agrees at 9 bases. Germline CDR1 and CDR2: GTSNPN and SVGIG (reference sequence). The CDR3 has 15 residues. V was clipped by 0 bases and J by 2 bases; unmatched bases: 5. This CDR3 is CAWSVPGGRAYEQYF. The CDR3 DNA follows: TGTGCCTGGAGTGTACCTGGCGGGAGGGCCTACGAGCAGTACTTC.

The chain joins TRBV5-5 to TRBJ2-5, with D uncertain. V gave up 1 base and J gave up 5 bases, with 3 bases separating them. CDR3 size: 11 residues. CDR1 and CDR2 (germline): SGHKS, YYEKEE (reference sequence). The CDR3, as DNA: TGTGCCAGCAGCTTGATGGAGACCCAGTACTTC. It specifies CASSLMETQYF.

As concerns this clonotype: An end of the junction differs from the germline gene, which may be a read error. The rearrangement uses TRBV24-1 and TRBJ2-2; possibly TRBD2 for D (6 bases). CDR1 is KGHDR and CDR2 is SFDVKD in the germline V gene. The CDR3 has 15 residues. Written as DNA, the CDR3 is TGTGCCACCAGTGACTACGGCGGCGGCACCGGGGGGCTGTTTTTT. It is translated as CATSDYGGGTGGLFF.

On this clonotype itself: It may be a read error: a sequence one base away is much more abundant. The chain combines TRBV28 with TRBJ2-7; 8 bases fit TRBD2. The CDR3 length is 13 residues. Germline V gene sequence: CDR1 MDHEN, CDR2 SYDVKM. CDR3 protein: CGSTTGGVYEQYF. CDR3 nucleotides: TGTGGCAGCACGACGGGAGGGGTCTACGAGCAGTACTTC.

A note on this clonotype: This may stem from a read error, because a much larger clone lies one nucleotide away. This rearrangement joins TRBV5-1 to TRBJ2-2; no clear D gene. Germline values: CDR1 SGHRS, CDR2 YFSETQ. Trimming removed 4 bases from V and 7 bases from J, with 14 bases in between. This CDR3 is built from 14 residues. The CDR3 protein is CASSRDPKNGELFF. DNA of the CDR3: TGCGCCAGCAGCCGTGACCCAAAGAACGGGGAGCTGTTTTTT.

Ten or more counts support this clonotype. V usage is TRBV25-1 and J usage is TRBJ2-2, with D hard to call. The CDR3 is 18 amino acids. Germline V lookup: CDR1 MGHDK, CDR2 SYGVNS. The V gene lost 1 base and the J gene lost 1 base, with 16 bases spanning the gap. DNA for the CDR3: TGTGCCAGCAGTGAATCCATCCGACAAGGGATGAACACCGGGGAGCTGTTTTTT. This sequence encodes CASSESIRQGMNTGELFF. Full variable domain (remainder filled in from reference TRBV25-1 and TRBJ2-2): EADIYQTPRYLVIGTGKKITLECSQTMGHDKMYWYQQDPGMELHLIHYSYGVNSTEKGDLSSESTVSRIRTEHFPLTLESARPSHTSQYLCASSESIRQGMNTGELFFGEGSRLTVL.

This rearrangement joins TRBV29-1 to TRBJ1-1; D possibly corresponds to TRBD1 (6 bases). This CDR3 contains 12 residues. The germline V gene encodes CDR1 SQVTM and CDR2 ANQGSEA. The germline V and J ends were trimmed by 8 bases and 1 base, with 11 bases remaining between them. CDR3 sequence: CSCGGGNTEAFF. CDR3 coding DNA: TGCAGCTGTGGGGGCGGGAACACTGAAGCTTTCTTT.

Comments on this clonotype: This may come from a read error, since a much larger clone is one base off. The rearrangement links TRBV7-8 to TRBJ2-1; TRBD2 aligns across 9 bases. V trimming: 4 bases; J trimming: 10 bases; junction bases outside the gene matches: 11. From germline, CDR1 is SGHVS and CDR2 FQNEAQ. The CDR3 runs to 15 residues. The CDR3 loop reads CASSSEIAGVKEQFF. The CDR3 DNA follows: TGTGCCAGCAGCTCCGAAATAGCGGGAGTCAAAGAGCAGTTCTTC.

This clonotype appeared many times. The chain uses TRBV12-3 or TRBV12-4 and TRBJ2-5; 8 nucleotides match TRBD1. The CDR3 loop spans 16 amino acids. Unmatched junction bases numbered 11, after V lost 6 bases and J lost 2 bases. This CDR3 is CASSPGGQGPQETQYF. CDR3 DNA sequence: TGTGCCAGCAGCCCCGGCGGACAGGGCCCTCAAGAGACCCAGTACTTC.

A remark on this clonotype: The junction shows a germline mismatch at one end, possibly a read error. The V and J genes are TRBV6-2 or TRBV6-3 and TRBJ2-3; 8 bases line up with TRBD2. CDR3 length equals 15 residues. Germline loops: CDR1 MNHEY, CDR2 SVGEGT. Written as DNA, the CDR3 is TGTGCCAGCAGTTCCTCTTCGGGAGGGGCGGATTCGCAGTACTTT. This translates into CASSSSSGGADSQYF.

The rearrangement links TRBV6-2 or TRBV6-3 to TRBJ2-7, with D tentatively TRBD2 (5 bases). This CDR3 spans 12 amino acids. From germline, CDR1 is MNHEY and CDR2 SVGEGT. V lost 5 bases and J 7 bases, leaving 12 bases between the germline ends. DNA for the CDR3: TGTGCCAGCAGTCCGGGGTTATGGGAGCAGTACTTC. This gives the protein CASSPGLWEQYF.

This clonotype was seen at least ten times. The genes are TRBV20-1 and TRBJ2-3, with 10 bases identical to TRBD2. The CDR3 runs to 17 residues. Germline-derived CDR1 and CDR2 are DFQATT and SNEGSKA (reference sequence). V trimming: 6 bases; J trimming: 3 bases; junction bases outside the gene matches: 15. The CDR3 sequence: CSAGDSPAGGLTDTQYF. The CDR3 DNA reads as TGCAGTGCCGGGGACAGCCCAGCGGGAGGGTTGACAGATACGCAGTATTTT.

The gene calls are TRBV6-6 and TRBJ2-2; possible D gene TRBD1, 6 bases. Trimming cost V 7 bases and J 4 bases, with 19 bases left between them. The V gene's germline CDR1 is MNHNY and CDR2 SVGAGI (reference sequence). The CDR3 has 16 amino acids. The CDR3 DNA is TGTGCCAGCAACGGCCCCCGGACAGAACTCACCGGGGAGCTGTTTTTT. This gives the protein CASNGPRTELTGELFF.

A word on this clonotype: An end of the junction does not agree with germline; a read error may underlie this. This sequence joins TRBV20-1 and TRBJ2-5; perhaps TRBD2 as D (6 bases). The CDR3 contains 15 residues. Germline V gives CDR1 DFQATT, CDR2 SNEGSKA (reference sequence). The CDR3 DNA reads TGCAGTGCTGGCTTTGGAGGGAGTATTAGTGGGACCCGGTACTTC. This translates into CSAGFGGSISGTRYF.

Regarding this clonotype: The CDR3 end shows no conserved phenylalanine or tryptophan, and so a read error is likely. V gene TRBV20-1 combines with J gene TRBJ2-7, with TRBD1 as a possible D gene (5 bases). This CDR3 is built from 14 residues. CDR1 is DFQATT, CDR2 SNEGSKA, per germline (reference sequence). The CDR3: CSAGDPQASYEQYS. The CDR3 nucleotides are TGCAGTGCTGGAGATCCACAGGCCTCCTACGAGCAGTACTCC.

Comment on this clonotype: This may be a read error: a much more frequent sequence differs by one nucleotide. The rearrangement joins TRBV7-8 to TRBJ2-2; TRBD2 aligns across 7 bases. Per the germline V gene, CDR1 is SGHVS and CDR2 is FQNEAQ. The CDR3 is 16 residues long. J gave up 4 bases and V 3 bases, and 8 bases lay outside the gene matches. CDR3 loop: CASSFQRDPSTGELFF. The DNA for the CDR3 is TGTGCCAGCAGCTTCCAGCGGGACCCAAGCACCGGGGAGCTGTTTTTT. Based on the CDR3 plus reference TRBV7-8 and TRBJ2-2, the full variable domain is GAGVSQSPRYKVAKRGQDVALRCDPISGHVSLFWYQQALGQGPEFLTYFQNEAQLDKSGLPSDRFFAERPEGSVSTLKIQRTQQEDSAVYLCASSFQRDPSTGELFFGEGSRLTVL.

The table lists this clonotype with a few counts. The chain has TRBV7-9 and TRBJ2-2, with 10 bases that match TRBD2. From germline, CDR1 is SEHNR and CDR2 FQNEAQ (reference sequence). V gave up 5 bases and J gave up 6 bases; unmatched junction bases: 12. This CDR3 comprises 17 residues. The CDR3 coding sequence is TGTGCCAGCAGCCCCATCTCGAGCGGGAGGGCCGCCGGGGAGCTGTTTTTT. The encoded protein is CASSPISSGRAAGELFF.

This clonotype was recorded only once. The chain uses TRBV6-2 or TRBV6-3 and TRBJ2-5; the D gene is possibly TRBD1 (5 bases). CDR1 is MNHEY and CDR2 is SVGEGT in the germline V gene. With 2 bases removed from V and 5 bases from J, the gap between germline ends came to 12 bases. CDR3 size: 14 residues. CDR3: CASSYLGQGETQYF. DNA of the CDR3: TGTGCCAGCAGTTACCTTGGGCAGGGTGAGACCCAGTACTTC.